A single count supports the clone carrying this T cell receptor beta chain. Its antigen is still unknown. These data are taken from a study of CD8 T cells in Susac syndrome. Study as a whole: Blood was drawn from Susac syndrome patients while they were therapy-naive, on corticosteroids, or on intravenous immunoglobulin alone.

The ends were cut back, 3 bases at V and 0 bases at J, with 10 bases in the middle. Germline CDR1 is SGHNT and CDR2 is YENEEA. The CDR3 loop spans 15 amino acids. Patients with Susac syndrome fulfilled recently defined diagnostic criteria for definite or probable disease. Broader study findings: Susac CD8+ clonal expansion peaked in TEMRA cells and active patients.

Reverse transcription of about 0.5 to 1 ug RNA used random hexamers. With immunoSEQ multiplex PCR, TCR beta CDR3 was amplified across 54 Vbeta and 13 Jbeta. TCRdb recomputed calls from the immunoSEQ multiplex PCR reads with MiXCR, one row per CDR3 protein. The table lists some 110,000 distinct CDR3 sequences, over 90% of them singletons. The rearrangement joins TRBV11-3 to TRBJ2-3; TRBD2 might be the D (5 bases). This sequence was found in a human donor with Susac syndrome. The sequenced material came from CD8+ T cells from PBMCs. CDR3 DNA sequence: TGTGCCAGCAGCTTCCAGCGAGGGAGCACAGATACGCAGTATTTT. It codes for CASSFQRGSTDTQYF.